This T cell receptor beta chain was found in a study of cytomegalovirus exposure and HLA in healthy donors. General study results and limits: Both high specificity and high sensitivity reportedly marked the classifier's diagnosis of cytomegalovirus status. Researchers counted around 160 TCR beta chains as cytomegalovirus-associated. Later work found that TCR association rates differed between HLA loci; DRB1 had the most and HLA-C the fewest. It was reported in a later analysis that an Asian-associated ancestry cluster showed fewer N-insertions than the 666-donor mean.

CDR3 size: 16 residues. CDR1 is SEHNR and CDR2 is FQNEAQ in the germline V gene (reference sequence). Germline trimming cut 1 base from V and 6 bases from J; bases unmatched to any gene: 10. This clone has only a few counts. The antigen is undetermined. 13 Jbeta primers and 60 Vbeta primers were used for the PCR. The method was immunoSEQ multiplex PCR; TCRdb's version includes in-frame clones alone and lacks a portion of them. The table records 150,000 to 200,000 clones, around three quarters of them present only once. The sequence came from a male donor in good health and CMV-seronegative. V usage is TRBV7-9 and J usage is TRBJ1-1; 8 positions match TRBD1. Sequenced input: PBMCs. As DNA, the CDR3 is TGTGCCAGCAGCTTAGTTATGGGCAGGGGGCCCCCTGAAGCTTTCTTT. It is translated as CASSLVMGRGPPEAFF.